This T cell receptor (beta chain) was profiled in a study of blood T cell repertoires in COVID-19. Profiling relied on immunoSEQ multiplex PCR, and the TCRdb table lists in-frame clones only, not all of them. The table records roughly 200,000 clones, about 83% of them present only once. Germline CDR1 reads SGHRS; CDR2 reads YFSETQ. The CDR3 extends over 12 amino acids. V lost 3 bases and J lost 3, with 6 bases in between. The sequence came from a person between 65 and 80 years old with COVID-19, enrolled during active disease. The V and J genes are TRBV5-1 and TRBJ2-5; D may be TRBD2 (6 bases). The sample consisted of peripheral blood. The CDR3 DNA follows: TGCGCCAGCAGCTCGGGGGAAGAGACCCAGTACTTC. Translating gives CASSSGEETQYF.